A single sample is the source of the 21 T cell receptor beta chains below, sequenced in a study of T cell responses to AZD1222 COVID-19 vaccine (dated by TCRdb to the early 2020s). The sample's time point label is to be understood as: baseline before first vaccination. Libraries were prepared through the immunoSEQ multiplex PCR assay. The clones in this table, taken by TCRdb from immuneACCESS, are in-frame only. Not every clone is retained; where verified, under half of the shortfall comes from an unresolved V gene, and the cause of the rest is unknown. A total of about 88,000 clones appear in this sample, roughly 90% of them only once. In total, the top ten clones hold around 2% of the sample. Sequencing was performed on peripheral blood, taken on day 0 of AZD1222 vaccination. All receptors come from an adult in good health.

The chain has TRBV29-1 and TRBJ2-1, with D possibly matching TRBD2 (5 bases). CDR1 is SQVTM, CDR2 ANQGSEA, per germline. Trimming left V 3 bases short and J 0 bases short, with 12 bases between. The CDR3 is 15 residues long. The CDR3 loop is CSVDSQEDSYNEQFF. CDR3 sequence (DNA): TGCAGCGTTGATTCGCAGGAGGACTCCTACAATGAGCAGTTCTTC.

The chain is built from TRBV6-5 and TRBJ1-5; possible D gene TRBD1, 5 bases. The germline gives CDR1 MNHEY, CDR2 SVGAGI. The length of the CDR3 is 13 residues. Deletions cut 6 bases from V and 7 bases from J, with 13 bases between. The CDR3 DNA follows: TGTGCCAGCAGGCAGGGCGTTGAACAGCCCCAGCATTTT. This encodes CASRQGVEQPQHF.

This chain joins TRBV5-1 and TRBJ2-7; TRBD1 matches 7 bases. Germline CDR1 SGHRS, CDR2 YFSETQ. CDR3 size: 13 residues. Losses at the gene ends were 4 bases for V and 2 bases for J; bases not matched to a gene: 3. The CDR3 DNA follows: TGCGCCAGCAGCCCGACAGGGCCCTACGAGCAGTACTTC. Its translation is CASSPTGPYEQYF.

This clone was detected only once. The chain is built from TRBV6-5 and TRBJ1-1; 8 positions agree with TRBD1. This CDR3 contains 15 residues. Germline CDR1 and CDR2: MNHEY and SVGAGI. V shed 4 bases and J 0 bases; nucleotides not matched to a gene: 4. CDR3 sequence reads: CASSFTGGMNTEAFF. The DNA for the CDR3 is TGTGCCAGCAGTTTCACAGGGGGGATGAACACTGAAGCTTTCTTT.

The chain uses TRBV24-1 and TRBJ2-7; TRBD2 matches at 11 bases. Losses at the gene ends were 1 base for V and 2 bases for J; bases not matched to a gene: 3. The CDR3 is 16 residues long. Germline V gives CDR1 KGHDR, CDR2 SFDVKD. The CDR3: CATSDFRLAGTYEQYF. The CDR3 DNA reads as TGTGCCACCAGTGATTTCCGACTAGCGGGAACCTACGAGCAGTACTTC.

CDR3 amino acids: CASSFEVNTGELFF. The CDR3, as DNA: TGCGCCAGCAGCTTCGAGGTAAACACCGGGGAGCTGTTTTTT. The rearrangement joins TRBV5-1 to TRBJ2-2; D is ambiguous. CDR1 and CDR2 from the germline V gene are SGHRS and YFSETQ. The CDR3 has 14 residues. V lost 2 bases and J 2 bases, leaving 7 bases between the germline ends.

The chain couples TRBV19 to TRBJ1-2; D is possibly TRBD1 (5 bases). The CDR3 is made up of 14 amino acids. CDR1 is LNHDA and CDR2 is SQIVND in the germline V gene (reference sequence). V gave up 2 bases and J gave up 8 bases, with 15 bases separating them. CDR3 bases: TGTGCCAGTAGTATAAGGGGCGCGGACGCCGGCTACACCTTC. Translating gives CASSIRGADAGYTF.

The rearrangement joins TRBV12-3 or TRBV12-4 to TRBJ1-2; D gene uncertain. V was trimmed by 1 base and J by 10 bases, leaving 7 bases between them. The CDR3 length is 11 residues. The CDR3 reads CASSLGQFYTF. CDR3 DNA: TGTGCCAGCAGTTTAGGGCAGTTCTACACCTTC.

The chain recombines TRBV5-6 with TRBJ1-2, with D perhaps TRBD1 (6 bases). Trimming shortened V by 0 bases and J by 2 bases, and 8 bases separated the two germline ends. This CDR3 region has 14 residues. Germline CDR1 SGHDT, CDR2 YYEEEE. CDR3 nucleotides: TGTGCCAGCAGCTTGGATCAGGGGAACTATGGCTACACCTTC. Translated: CASSLDQGNYGYTF.

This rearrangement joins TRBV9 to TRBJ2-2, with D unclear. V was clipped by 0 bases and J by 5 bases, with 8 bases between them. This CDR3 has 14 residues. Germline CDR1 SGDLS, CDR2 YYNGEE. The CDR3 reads CASSVGLMTGELFF. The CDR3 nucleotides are TGTGCCAGCAGCGTAGGCCTGATGACCGGGGAGCTGTTTTTT. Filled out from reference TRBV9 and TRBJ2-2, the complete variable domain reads DSGVTQTPKHLITATGQRVTLRCSPRSGDLSVYWYQQSLDQGLQFLIQYYNGEERAKGNILERFSAQQFPDLHSELNLSSLELGDSALYFCASSVGLMTGELFFGEGSRLTVL.

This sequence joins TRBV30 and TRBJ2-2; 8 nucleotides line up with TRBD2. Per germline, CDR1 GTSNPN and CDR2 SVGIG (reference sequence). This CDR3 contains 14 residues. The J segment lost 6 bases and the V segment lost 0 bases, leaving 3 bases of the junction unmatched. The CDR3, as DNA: TGTGCCTGGAGTGTACGGGGGGGCCCCGGGGAGCTGTTTTTT. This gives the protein CAWSVRGGPGELFF.

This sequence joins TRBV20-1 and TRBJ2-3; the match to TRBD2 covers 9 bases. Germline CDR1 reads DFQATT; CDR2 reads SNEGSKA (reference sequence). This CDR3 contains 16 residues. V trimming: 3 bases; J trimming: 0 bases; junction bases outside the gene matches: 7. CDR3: CSASFPTSGSTDTQYF. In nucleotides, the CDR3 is TGCAGTGCTAGTTTCCCGACTAGCGGAAGCACAGATACGCAGTATTTT.

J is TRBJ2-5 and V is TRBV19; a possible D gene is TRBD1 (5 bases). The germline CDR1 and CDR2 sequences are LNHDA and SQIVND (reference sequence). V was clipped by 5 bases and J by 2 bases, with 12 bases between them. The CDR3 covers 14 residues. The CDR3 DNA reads TGTGCCAGTAGTCCACAGGTCTTACAAGAGACCCAGTACTTC. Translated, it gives CASSPQVLQETQYF.

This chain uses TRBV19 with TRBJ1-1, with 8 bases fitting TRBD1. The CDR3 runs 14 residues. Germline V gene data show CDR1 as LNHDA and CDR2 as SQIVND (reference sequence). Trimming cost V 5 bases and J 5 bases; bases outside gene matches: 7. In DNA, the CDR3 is TGTGCCAGTAGTTCGGACAGGGTTCGTACTGAAGCTTTCTTT. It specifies CASSSDRVRTEAFF.

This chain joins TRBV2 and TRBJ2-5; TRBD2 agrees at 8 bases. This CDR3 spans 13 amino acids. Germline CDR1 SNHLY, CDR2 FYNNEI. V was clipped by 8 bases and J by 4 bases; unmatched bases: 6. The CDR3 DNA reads TGTGCCAGCGGCCAGCGGGAGACAGAGACCCAGTACTTC. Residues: CASGQRETETQYF. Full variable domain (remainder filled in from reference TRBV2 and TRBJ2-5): EPEVTQTPSHQVTQMGQEVILRCVPISNHLYFYWYRQILGQKVEFLVSFYNNEISEKSEIFDDQFSVERPDGSNFTLKIRSTKLEDSAMYFCASGQRETETQYFGPGTRLLVL.

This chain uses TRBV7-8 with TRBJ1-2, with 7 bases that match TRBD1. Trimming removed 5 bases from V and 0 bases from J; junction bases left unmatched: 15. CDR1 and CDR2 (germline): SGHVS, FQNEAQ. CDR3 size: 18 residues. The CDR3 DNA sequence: TGTGCCAGCAGCCCTCACGGGACAGTCCTGCGGGCTAACTATGGCTACACCTTC. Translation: CASSPHGTVLRANYGYTF.

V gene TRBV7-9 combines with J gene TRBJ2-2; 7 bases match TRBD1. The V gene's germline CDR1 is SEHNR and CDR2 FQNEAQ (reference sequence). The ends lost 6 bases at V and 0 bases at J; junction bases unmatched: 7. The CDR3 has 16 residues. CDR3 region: CASSIPGTANTGELFF. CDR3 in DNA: TGTGCCAGCAGTATTCCGGGGACAGCGAACACCGGGGAGCTGTTTTTT.

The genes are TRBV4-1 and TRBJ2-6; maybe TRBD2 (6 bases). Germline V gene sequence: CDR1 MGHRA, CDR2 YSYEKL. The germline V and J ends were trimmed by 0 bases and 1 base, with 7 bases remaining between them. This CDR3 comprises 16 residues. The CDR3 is CASSQDGLSGANVLTF. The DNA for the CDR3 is TGCGCCAGCAGCCAAGATGGACTATCTGGGGCCAACGTCCTGACTTTC.

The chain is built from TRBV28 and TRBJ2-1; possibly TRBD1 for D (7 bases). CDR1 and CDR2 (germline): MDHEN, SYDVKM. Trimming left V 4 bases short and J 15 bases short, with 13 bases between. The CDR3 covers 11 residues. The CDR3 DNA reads TGTGCCAGCAGTTCGGGGGACAGCCCGTTCTTC. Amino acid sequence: CASSSGDSPFF.

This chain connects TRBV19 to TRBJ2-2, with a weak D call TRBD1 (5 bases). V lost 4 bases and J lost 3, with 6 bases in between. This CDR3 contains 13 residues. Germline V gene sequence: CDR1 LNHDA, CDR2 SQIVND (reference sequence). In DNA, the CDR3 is TGTGCCAGTAGTACAGGGTACACCGGGGAGCTGTTTTTT. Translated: CASSTGYTGELFF.

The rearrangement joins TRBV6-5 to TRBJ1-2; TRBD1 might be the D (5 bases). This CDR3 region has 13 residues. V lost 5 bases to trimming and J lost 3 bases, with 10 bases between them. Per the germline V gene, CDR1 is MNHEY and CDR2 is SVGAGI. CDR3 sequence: CASSRDGYYGYTF. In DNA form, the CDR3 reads TGTGCCAGCAGTCGGGACGGCTACTATGGCTACACCTTC.